Below are 29 T cell receptor beta chains sequenced from a single sample in a study of regulatory T cells in long-lasting Graves disease. Library construction for TCR beta used iRepertoire HTBI primers and Arm-PCR of CDR3 regions. TCRdb itself ran the multiplex PCR reads through MiXCR, one entry per CDR3 protein. The data contain 400,000 to 500,000 distinct CDR3 sequences, less than 20% of them singletons. Time point: newly diagnosed GD, antithyroid drugs for less than 3 months. The TCR library was made from RNA extracted from PBMCs. Separately, the same data were catalogued under a study of T cells in Graves' hyperthyroidism and ophthalmopathy.

The source material was peripheral blood mononuclear cells (PBMCs), sampled at new diagnosis, from a patient treated with antithyroid drugs. The receptors derive from a woman in her 30s with Graves disease.

As concerns this clonotype: One base away lies a much larger clone, so this may be a sequencing read error. The rearrangement links TRBV9 to TRBJ2-2; D remains ambiguous. With 5 bases removed from V and 5 bases from J, the gap between germline ends came to 19 bases. The CDR3 covers 16 residues. Germline CDR1 SGDLS, CDR2 YYNGEE. The CDR3 nucleotides are TGTGCCAGCAGTGAGGCTTCCAGCATTAGGACCGGGGAGCTGTTTTTT. This translates into CASSEASSIRTGELFF.

This clonotype has a count of ten or more. The chain links TRBV28 to TRBJ1-2; no definite D call. Trimming took 3 bases from V and 6 from J, leaving 2 bases between them. CDR1 and CDR2 from the germline V gene are MDHEN and SYDVKM. The CDR3 contains 10 residues. CDR3 in amino acids: CASSFNGYTF. The CDR3 nucleotides are TGTGCCAGCAGTTTTAATGGCTACACCTTC.

This clonotype was counted only a few times. The chain uses TRBV5-1 and TRBJ2-7, with 10 bases identical to TRBD2. Germline trimming cut 4 bases from V and 3 bases from J; bases unmatched to any gene: 4. The CDR3 is made up of 14 amino acids. The germline gives CDR1 SGHRS, CDR2 YFSETQ. The CDR3 DNA sequence: TGCGCCAGCAGCCCGACTAGCGGGCGCTACGAGCAGTACTTC. This codes for CASSPTSGRYEQYF. Full variable domain (remainder filled in from reference TRBV5-1 and TRBJ2-7): KAGVTQTPRYLIKTRGQQVTLSCSPISGHRSVSWYQQTPGQGLQFLFEYFSETQRNKGNFPGRFSGRQFSNSRSEMNVSTLELGDSALYLCASSPTSGRYEQYFGPGTRLTVT.

The rearrangement links TRBV27 to TRBJ2-5; TRBD2 matches 8 bases. The germline CDR1 and CDR2 sequences are MNHEY and SMNVEV (reference sequence). This CDR3 contains 14 residues. V trimming: 2 bases; J trimming: 5 bases; junction bases outside the gene matches: 4. CDR3 nucleotides: TGTGCCAGCAGTTTAATTCCGGGAGGGGAGACCCAGTACTTC. Translating gives CASSLIPGGETQYF.

The chain employs TRBV27 and TRBJ1-5; D not certain. The germline gives CDR1 MNHEY, CDR2 SMNVEV (reference sequence). The CDR3 runs 16 residues. V dropped 6 bases and J dropped 0 bases, with 15 bases sitting between them. CDR3 sequence reads: CASSTTLGYSNQPQHF. CDR3 bases: TGTGCCAGCAGCACGACCCTGGGGTATAGCAATCAGCCCCAGCATTTT.

As regards this clonotype: Possible read error: a much larger clone is one base away. The genes are TRBV6-4 and TRBJ1-2, with 8 bases identical to TRBD1. Per the germline V gene, CDR1 is MRHNA and CDR2 is SNTAGT. The length of the CDR3 is 16 residues. DNA for the CDR3: TGTGCCAGCAGTCCAGGACAGGGCGCCCCATTCTATGGCTACGCCTTC. It translates to CASSPGQGAPFYGYAF.

In this sample, this clonotype turned up a few times. This sequence joins TRBV20-1 and TRBJ2-3; 8 bases align to TRBD2. The germline CDR1 and CDR2 sequences are DFQATT and SNEGSKA (reference sequence). The ends lost 5 bases at V and 4 bases at J; junction bases unmatched: 14. CDR3 length: 16 residues. CDR3 nucleotides: TGCAGTGCTTCTGGGGGAGCGGGAGCGGAAGCAGATACGCAGTATTTT. Translated: CSASGGAGAEADTQYF.

This clonotype was picked up many times. This chain uses TRBV7-9 with TRBJ2-1, with a weak D call TRBD2 (5 bases). The CDR3 is 14 residues long. The V gene lost 1 base and the J gene lost 8 bases, with 12 bases spanning the gap. Germline V gives CDR1 SEHNR, CDR2 FQNEAQ (reference sequence). This CDR3 is CASSLGLAGDEQFF. In DNA form, the CDR3 reads TGTGCCAGCAGCTTAGGGCTAGCAGGCGATGAGCAGTTCTTC.

This clonotype has a count of ten or more. V is TRBV2 and J is TRBJ2-1; TRBD2 matches at 9 bases. The CDR3 runs to 13 residues. The germline gives CDR1 SNHLY, CDR2 FYNNEI. V lost 7 bases, J lost 4 bases, and 2 bases stayed unmatched. CDR3 protein: CASTTSGYNEQFF. The DNA of the CDR3 is TGTGCCAGCACGACTAGCGGTTACAATGAGCAGTTCTTC.

This chain joins TRBV2 and TRBJ2-5; a weak D match, TRBD2 (7 bases). V shed 3 bases and J shed 4 bases, with 12 bases lying between them. The germline V gene has CDR1 SNHLY and CDR2 FYNNEI. The CDR3 extends over 14 amino acids. The CDR3 nucleotides read TGTGCCAGCAGTGAGGGGGGGGGGCCAGAGACCCAGTACTTC. Its protein is CASSEGGGPETQYF.

The rearrangement links TRBV7-8 to TRBJ2-7, with D perhaps matching TRBD1 (5 bases). Germline CDR1 SGHVS, CDR2 FQNEAQ. The CDR3 has 13 residues. Trimming shortened V by 5 bases and J by 4 bases, and 12 bases separated the two germline ends. In DNA, the CDR3 is TGTGCCAGCAGCCCGGACAAGGGGTACGAGCAGTACTTC. This encodes CASSPDKGYEQYF.

This clonotype has ten or more counts. V is TRBV12-3 or TRBV12-4 and J is TRBJ2-2; D remains unclear. The CDR3 totals 13 residues. V was cut by 7 bases and J by 0 bases, with 6 bases left in between. CDR3 nucleotides: TGTGCCAGCAAGCCCTCGAACACCGGGGAGCTGTTTTTT. Protein: CASKPSNTGELFF.

This clonotype came up many times. A read error is the likely source, as a far larger clone sits one nucleotide away. The chain combines TRBV20-1 with TRBJ2-1; D might be TRBD2 (6 bases). The CDR3 contains 17 residues. With 5 bases removed from V and 10 bases from J, the gap between germline ends came to 30 bases. Germline V gene sequence: CDR1 DFQATT, CDR2 SNEGSKA (reference sequence). CDR3: CSAEGLGSGGPIYEQFF. The DNA of the CDR3 is TGCAGTGCTGAGGGCCTTGGTAGCGGAGGCCCAATATACGAGCAGTTCTTC.

This clonotype showed up many times. This chain joins TRBV20-1 and TRBJ2-7; 11 bases line up with TRBD2. This CDR3 contains 14 residues. CDR1 DFQATT and CDR2 SNEGSKA come from the germline V gene (reference sequence). V lost 4 bases, J lost 2 bases, and 4 bases stayed unmatched. DNA for the CDR3: TGCAGTGCTACCAGACTAGCGGGGCCCTACGAGCAGTACTTC. Encoded protein: CSATRLAGPYEQYF.

This clonotype showed up many times. CDR3 bases: TGTGCCAGCAGCCCCCGGGGGGGGGGAGCTTTCTTT. Translation: CASSPRGGGAFF. J is TRBJ1-1 and V is TRBV3-1, with D perhaps TRBD1 (5 bases). Per germline, CDR1 LGHDT and CDR2 YNNKEL (reference sequence). The CDR3 runs to 12 residues. Trimming cost V 4 bases and J 10 bases, with 13 bases left between them.

At least ten counts were recorded for this clonotype. The chain is built from TRBV28 and TRBJ2-1; 7 bases are a match to TRBD1. The CDR3 consists of 11 residues. The V and J ends lost 6 bases and 13 bases, in that order; junction bases with no gene match: 6. Germline V gives CDR1 MDHEN, CDR2 SYDVKM. This CDR3 reads CASSPDRDQFF. As DNA, the CDR3 is TGTGCCAGCAGCCCAGACAGGGACCAGTTCTTC. The variable domain in full, with the rest retrieved from reference TRBV28 and TRBJ2-1, is DVKVTQSSRYLVKRTGEKVFLECVQDMDHENMFWYRQDPGLGLRLIYFSYDVKMKEKGDIPEGYSVSREKKERFSLILESASTNQTSMYLCASSPDRDQFFGPGTRLTVL.

This chain joins TRBV18 and TRBJ2-4; 8 nucleotides agree with TRBD1. After removal of 6 bases from V and 6 bases from J, the junction contained 10 bases not matched to a gene. This CDR3 has 15 amino acids. The germline V gene encodes CDR1 KGHSH and CDR2 LQKENI. CDR3 in amino acids: CASSPPGQETNIQYF. CDR3 coding DNA: TGTGCCAGCTCTCCGCCGGGACAGGAAACAAACATTCAGTACTTC.

This clonotype was counted a few times. The V gene is TRBV29-1, the J gene TRBJ2-1; D perhaps matches TRBD1 (7 bases). This CDR3 spans 14 amino acids. CDR1 is SQVTM and CDR2 is ANQGSEA in the germline V gene. V lost 2 bases to trimming and J lost 8 bases, with 16 bases between them. The CDR3 loop is CSVERQGRGDEQFF. The DNA of the CDR3 is TGCAGCGTTGAAAGACAGGGTCGCGGGGATGAGCAGTTCTTC.

The chain combines TRBV6-1 with TRBJ2-7; 13 nucleotides match TRBD2. CDR1 and CDR2 (germline): MNHNS, SASEGT. J gave up 8 bases and V 6 bases, and 7 bases lay outside the gene matches. This CDR3 region has 14 residues. This CDR3 is CASRQGLAGYKQYF. Written as DNA, the CDR3 is TGTGCCAGCAGGCAGGGACTAGCGGGATACAAGCAGTACTTC.

The table lists this clonotype with many counts. In nucleotides, the CDR3 is TGTGCTAGTGGCCTGACAGGGGAGTTCGGCAATGAGCAGTTCTTC. Protein sequence: CASGLTGEFGNEQFF. This rearrangement joins TRBV12-5 to TRBJ2-1; TRBD1 agrees at 8 bases. The V gene end was trimmed by 6 bases and the J gene end by 6 bases; junction bases not matched to a gene: 10. Per the germline V gene, CDR1 is LGHNT and CDR2 is FRNRAP. CDR3 size: 15 residues.

A remark on this clonotype: Sequence at one end of the junction differs from germline and may be a read error. The chain recombines TRBV6-1 with TRBJ1-2; 9 nucleotides match TRBD1. Looked up from germline, CDR1 is MNHNS and CDR2 is SASEGT. This CDR3 region has 14 residues. The CDR3 sequence: CTSTPDRGIYGYTF. In DNA, the CDR3 is TGTACCAGCACTCCGGACAGGGGAATCTATGGCTACACCTTC.

Remarks on this clonotype: A clone one base away is much larger, so this may be a read error. This chain joins TRBV29-1 and TRBJ1-1, with D perhaps TRBD1 (5 bases). The CDR3 covers 13 residues. CDR1 and CDR2 (germline): SQVTM, ANQGSEA. This CDR3 is CGVVRDPDTEAFF. The CDR3 DNA reads TGCGGCGTTGTCAGGGACCCAGACACTGAAGCTTTCTTT.

This clonotype occurred many times. The chain joins TRBV7-9 to TRBJ2-1; 8 bases agree with TRBD1. Germline CDR1 SEHNR, CDR2 FQNEAQ (reference sequence). Trimming removed 5 bases from V and 10 bases from J; junction bases left unmatched: 13. The CDR3 totals 15 residues. The CDR3 region is CASSGTGTGTEEQFF. CDR3 DNA: TGTGCCAGCAGCGGGACCGGGACAGGTACAGAAGAGCAGTTCTTC. The whole variable domain, filled in from reference TRBV7-9 and TRBJ2-1, reads DTGVSQNPRHKITKRGQNVTFRCDPISEHNRLYWYRQTLGQGPEFLTYFQNEAQLEKSRLLSDRFSAERPKGSFSTLEIQRTEQGDSAMYLCASSGTGTGTEEQFFGPGTRLTVL.

About this clonotype itself: A much larger clone differs by one base, so this may be a read error. The chain recombines TRBV5-6 with TRBJ2-7, with 9 bases identical to TRBD1. This CDR3 has 13 residues. CDR1 is SGHDT, CDR2 YYEEEE, per germline. The CDR3 coding sequence is TGTGCCGGCAGCTCGGGACAGGGCTACGAGCAGTACTTC. It yields the protein CAGSSGQGYEQYF. Full variable domain (missing parts from reference TRBV5-6 and TRBJ2-7): DAGVTQSPTHLIKTRGQQVTLRCSPKSGHDTVSWYQQALGQGPQFIFQYYEEEERQRGNFPDRFSGHQFPNYSSELNVNALLLGDSALYLCAGSSGQGYEQYFGPGTRLTVT.

The chain employs TRBV20-1 and TRBJ2-7; maybe TRBD1 (6 bases). Between the trimmed V and J ends, which lost 3 bases and 3 bases, there was a span of 12 bases. This CDR3 contains 13 residues. Germline CDR1 and CDR2: DFQATT and SNEGSKA (reference sequence). DNA for the CDR3: TGCAGTGCTAGGGGGACACGGGACTACGAGCAGTACTTC. Translated, it gives CSARGTRDYEQYF.

Note on this clonotype: This may arise from a read error, as a much more abundant clone is one base away. This chain uses TRBV12-3 or TRBV12-4 with TRBJ2-5; tentative D call: TRBD2 (6 bases). The CDR3 extends over 14 amino acids. This CDR3 reads CSSTPAGRLETQYF. CDR3 nucleotide sequence: TGTTCCAGCACCCCCGCGGGGAGGTTAGAGACCCAGTACTTC.

This clonotype came up many times. In DNA, the CDR3 is TGCAGCGTTGAACGCAGATACCAAGAGACCCAGTACTTC. The encoded protein is CSVERRYQETQYF. The chain joins TRBV29-1 to TRBJ2-5; D not resolved. The germline gives CDR1 SQVTM, CDR2 ANQGSEA. Trimming removed 2 bases from V and 0 bases from J, with 7 bases in between. This CDR3 region has 13 residues.

The rearrangement uses TRBV12-3 or TRBV12-4 and TRBJ1-1; 7 positions agree with TRBD1. The trim removed 3 bases at V and 6 bases at J, leaving 16 bases unmatched. CDR3 size: 17 residues. CDR3 sequence: CASSFLRTGEVSAEAFF. For the CDR3, the DNA is TGTGCCAGCAGTTTTCTACGAACAGGGGAGGTTTCCGCTGAAGCTTTCTTT.

The V and J genes are TRBV20-1 and TRBJ1-5, with 10 bases fitting TRBD1. Germline CDR1 and CDR2: DFQATT and SNEGSKA (reference sequence). The CDR3 extends over 13 amino acids. J gave up 9 bases and V 6 bases, and 8 bases lay outside the gene matches. The CDR3 DNA reads as TGCAGTGCGCGGACAGGGGGTTCGCGGCCCCAGCATTTT. Its translation is CSARTGGSRPQHF.